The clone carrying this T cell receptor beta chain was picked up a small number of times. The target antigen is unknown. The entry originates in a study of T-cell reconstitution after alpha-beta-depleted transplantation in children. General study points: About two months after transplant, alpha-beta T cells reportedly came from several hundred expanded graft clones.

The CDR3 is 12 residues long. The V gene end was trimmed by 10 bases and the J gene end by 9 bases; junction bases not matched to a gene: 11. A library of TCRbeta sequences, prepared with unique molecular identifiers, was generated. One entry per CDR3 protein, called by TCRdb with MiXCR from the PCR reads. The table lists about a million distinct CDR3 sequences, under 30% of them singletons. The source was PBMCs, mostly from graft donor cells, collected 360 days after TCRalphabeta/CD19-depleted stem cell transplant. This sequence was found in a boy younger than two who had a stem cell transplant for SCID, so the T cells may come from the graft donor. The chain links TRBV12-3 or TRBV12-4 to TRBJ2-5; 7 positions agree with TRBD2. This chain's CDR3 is CATFGGAGPQYF. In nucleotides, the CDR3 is TGTGCCACCTTCGGTGGAGCGGGGCCCCAGTACTTC.